The sequence of this T cell receptor (beta chain) was determined in a study of blood T cell repertoires in COVID-19. Study-level background: T cells, B-cell-depleted T cells, or PBMCs provided the cDNA or gDNA that served as material.

Study processing details: Amplification from reference gene primers served as the basis for estimated nucleated cell counts. Only in-frame clones appear in the TCRdb table, and some are missing; sequencing was by immunoSEQ multiplex PCR. That table furnishes V, J and clone size, whereas the DNA furnished D and trimming. The table lists 100,000 to 150,000 clones, nearly 90% of them singletons. Germline CDR1 reads SGHRS; CDR2 reads YFSETQ. The CDR3 loop spans 13 amino acids. V dropped 5 bases and J dropped 4 bases, with 12 bases sitting between them. The receptor comes from a woman older than 75 with acute or convalescent COVID-19. The chain recombines TRBV5-1 with TRBJ1-2; D ambiguous. The sequenced sample consisted of peripheral blood. The CDR3 nucleotides read TGCGCCAGCAGTCAGGAGGGTCGCTATGGCTACACCTTC. Translated, it gives CASSQEGRYGYTF. The complete variable domain, with remaining parts taken from reference TRBV5-1 and TRBJ1-2, reads KAGVTQTPRYLIKTRGQQVTLSCSPISGHRSVSWYQQTPGQGLQFLFEYFSETQRNKGNFPGRFSGRQFSNSRSEMNVSTLELGDSALYLCASSQEGRYGYTFGSGTRLTVV.